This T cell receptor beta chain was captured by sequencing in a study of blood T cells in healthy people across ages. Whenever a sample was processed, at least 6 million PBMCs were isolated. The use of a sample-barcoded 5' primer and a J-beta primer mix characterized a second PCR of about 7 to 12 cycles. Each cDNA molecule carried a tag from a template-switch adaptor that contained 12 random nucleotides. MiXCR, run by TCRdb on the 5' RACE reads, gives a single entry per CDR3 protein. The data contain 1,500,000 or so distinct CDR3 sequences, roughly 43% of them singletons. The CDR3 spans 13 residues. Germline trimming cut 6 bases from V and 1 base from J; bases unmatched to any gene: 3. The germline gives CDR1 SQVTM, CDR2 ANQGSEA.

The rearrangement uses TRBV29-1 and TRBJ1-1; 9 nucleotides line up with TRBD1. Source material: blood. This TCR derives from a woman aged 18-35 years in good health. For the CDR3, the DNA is TGCAGCGTGGGGGACAGGGCGAACACTGAAGCTTTCTTT. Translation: CSVGDRANTEAFF.